This TCR beta chain was observed in a study of blood T cell repertoires in COVID-19. As for the study in general: Acute-phase and convalescent COVID-19 samples originated in the United States, Italy and Spain. Sources were T cells, B-cell-depleted T cells, or PBMCs; the material itself was cDNA or gDNA.

Per the original methods: Nucleated cell number was recorded as an estimate derived from reference gene primer amplification. Sequencing used immunoSEQ multiplex PCR; TCRdb keeps in-frame clones, though not all of them. The V and J calls and clone size come from that table; D and trimming were worked out from the DNA. The sample includes more than 200,000 clones, 86% of them seen just once. There are a few counts of this clone. Germline assignment: CDR1 PRHDT and CDR2 FYEKMQ (reference sequence). Unmatched junction bases numbered 5, after V lost 5 bases and J lost 5 bases. This CDR3 has 14 amino acids.

The V gene is TRBV13, the J gene TRBJ2-2, with TRBD1 matching 7 bases. Sequencing was performed on peripheral blood. The sequence was obtained from a man aged 50-60 years with acute or convalescent COVID-19. CDR3: CASSHRGRTGELFF. The CDR3 nucleotides are TGTGCCAGCAGCCACAGGGGTAGGACCGGGGAGCTGTTTTTT. The whole variable domain, filled in from reference TRBV13 and TRBJ2-2, reads AAGVIQSPRHLIKEKRETATLKCYPIPRHDTVYWYQQGPGQDPQFLISFYEKMQSDKGSIPDRFSAQQFSDYHSELNMSSLELGDSALYFCASSHRGRTGELFFGEGSRLTVL.